One sample yielded the 26 T cell receptor beta chains listed below, sequenced in a study of T cell therapy after organ transplantation (dated by TCRdb to about 2019). The library was produced with the immunoSEQ multiplex PCR assay. Drawn from immuneACCESS, this table holds only the in-frame rearrangements with V and J called that TCRdb kept. Clones are partly lost; checked studies trace under half to an unresolved V gene and leave the rest unexplained. For this sample there are 15,000 to 20,000 clones; roughly four fifths appear just once. The ten biggest clones cover nearly 9.5% of the sample. The time point label of this sample denotes: 4-8 weeks after completion of therapy. Their antigen targets remain unknown. The sequencing used CD8+ T cells from blood, collected after autologous CMV-specific T cell therapy. The receptors derive from a human patient who had received a solid organ transplant and had CMV disease. Some T cells seen after a transplant may have their origin in the graft donor.

This chain uses TRBV30 with TRBJ2-1; a possible D gene is TRBD2 (6 bases). Trimming took 3 bases from V and 7 from J, leaving 16 bases between them. The CDR3 contains 14 residues. Germline V gives CDR1 GTSNPN, CDR2 SVGIG (reference sequence). DNA of the CDR3: TGTGCCTGGAGCGGGGGATGGGGTATGAATGAGCAGTTCTTC. It codes for CAWSGGWGMNEQFF.

Only one count was recorded for this clone. The V gene is TRBV7-9, the J gene TRBJ1-1; D might be TRBD1 (5 bases). Germline lookup yields CDR1 SEHNR and CDR2 FQNEAQ (reference sequence). This CDR3 is built from 18 residues. Trimming pared 4 bases from V and 2 bases from J, leaving 23 bases between. As DNA, the CDR3 is TGTGCCAGCAGCTCCGGGGGTGGGGCGCCGGGGATCAACACTGAAGCTTTCTTT. It specifies CASSSGGGAPGINTEAFF.

The chain employs TRBV6-4 and TRBJ2-1, with unresolved D. The CDR3 loop spans 15 amino acids. V was shortened by 0 bases and J by 4 bases, with 10 bases between the two germline ends. Germline values: CDR1 MRHNA, CDR2 SNTAGT. The CDR3 is CASSDSVDGYNEQFF. DNA for the CDR3: TGTGCCAGCAGTGACTCGGTAGACGGGTACAATGAGCAGTTCTTC.

This rearrangement joins TRBV5-5 to TRBJ1-2, with TRBD1 matching over 7 bases. Germline CDR1 is SGHKS and CDR2 is YYEKEE (reference sequence). The V gene end was trimmed by 3 bases and the J gene end by 8 bases; junction bases not matched to a gene: 7. The CDR3 extends over 13 amino acids. This chain's CDR3 is CASSYDRVRGYTF. The CDR3 nucleotides are TGTGCCAGCAGCTACGACAGGGTTCGAGGCTACACCTTC. Full variable domain (remainder filled in from reference TRBV5-5 and TRBJ1-2): DAGVTQSPTHLIKTRGQQVTLRCSPISGHKSVSWYQQVLGQGPQFIFQYYEKEERGRGNFPDRFSARQFPNYSSELNVNALLLGDSALYLCASSYDRVRGYTFGSGTRLTVV.

This sequence joins TRBV5-5 and TRBJ2-2, with 9 bases fitting TRBD2. Germline assignment: CDR1 SGHKS and CDR2 YYEKEE (reference sequence). J was trimmed by 7 bases and V by 3 bases; bases with no gene match: 13. The CDR3 runs 17 residues. The CDR3 DNA sequence: TGTGCCAGCAGCTCCCGGGGGCGGGAGGGCCACGTCGGGGAGCTGTTTTTT. It yields the protein CASSSRGREGHVGELFF. Filled out from reference TRBV5-5 and TRBJ2-2, the complete variable domain reads DAGVTQSPTHLIKTRGQQVTLRCSPISGHKSVSWYQQVLGQGPQFIFQYYEKEERGRGNFPDRFSARQFPNYSSELNVNALLLGDSALYLCASSSRGREGHVGELFFGEGSRLTVL.

V gene TRBV5-4 combines with J gene TRBJ2-2; 12 bases align to TRBD2. Germline loops: CDR1 SGHNT, CDR2 YYREEE (reference sequence). J was trimmed by 7 bases and V by 4 bases; bases with no gene match: 8. The CDR3 length is 16 residues. The CDR3 loop is CASSPLAGGSSGELFF. The DNA of the CDR3 is TGTGCCAGCAGCCCGCTAGCGGGAGGGAGTAGCGGGGAGCTGTTTTTT. Based on the CDR3 plus reference TRBV5-4 and TRBJ2-2, the full variable domain is ETGVTQSPTHLIKTRGQQVTLRCSSQSGHNTVSWYQQALGQGPQFIFQYYREEENGRGNFPPRFSGLQFPNYSSELNVNALELDDSALYLCASSPLAGGSSGELFFGEGSRLTVL.

This clone was recorded once. This chain connects TRBV6-5 to TRBJ2-4; the match to TRBD1 covers 9 bases. There are 14 residues in the CDR3. Trimming cost V 6 bases and J 8 bases; bases outside gene matches: 8. Germline CDR1 is MNHEY and CDR2 is SVGAGI. The CDR3 sequence: CASRLGQGLDIQYF. The CDR3 DNA reads TGTGCCAGCAGGCTAGGACAGGGGCTAGACATTCAGTACTTC.

The chain is built from TRBV7-9 and TRBJ2-5; 7 nucleotides match TRBD1. After removal of 3 bases from V and 3 bases from J, the junction contained 7 bases not matched to a gene. The CDR3 has 15 residues. From germline, CDR1 is SEHNR and CDR2 FQNEAQ (reference sequence). The CDR3 DNA follows: TGTGCCAGCAGCTTCACTAGGGACAGAGAAGAGACCCAGTACTTC. Translating it yields CASSFTRDREETQYF.

The chain employs TRBV5-6 and TRBJ2-3; 11 bases are a match to TRBD2. The junction had 0 bases not matched to a gene; V was cut back by 2 bases and J by 4 bases. The CDR3 is 14 amino acids. The germline CDR1 and CDR2 sequences are SGHDT and YYEEEE. The CDR3 loop is CASSLLAGADTQYF. CDR3 nucleotides: TGTGCCAGCAGCTTACTAGCGGGAGCAGATACGCAGTATTTT.

V usage is TRBV5-6 and J usage is TRBJ2-7; D unclear. This CDR3 spans 13 amino acids. Germline V gene sequence: CDR1 SGHDT, CDR2 YYEEEE. V lost 4 bases and J lost 0, with 8 bases in between. CDR3 sequence reads: CASSPPGSYEQYF. CDR3 sequence (DNA): TGTGCCAGCAGCCCGCCTGGCTCCTACGAGCAGTACTTC. Supplemented by reference TRBV5-6 and TRBJ2-7, the full variable domain reads DAGVTQSPTHLIKTRGQQVTLRCSPKSGHDTVSWYQQALGQGPQFIFQYYEEEERQRGNFPDRFSGHQFPNYSSELNVNALLLGDSALYLCASSPPGSYEQYFGPGTRLTVT.

This clone was observed a handful of times. V is TRBV6-1 and J is TRBJ2-7, with 7 bases that match TRBD1. After removal of 5 bases from V and 3 bases from J, the junction contained 10 bases not matched to a gene. Looked up from germline, CDR1 is MNHNS and CDR2 is SASEGT. CDR3 size: 15 residues. This chain's CDR3 is CASSTEPGQLYEQYF. In nucleotides, the CDR3 is TGTGCCAGCAGTACTGAACCGGGACAGCTCTACGAGCAGTACTTC.

The CDR3 reads CASSDGTGDTGELFF. For the CDR3, the DNA is TGTGCCAGCAGTGACGGGACAGGGGACACCGGGGAGCTGTTTTTT. The V call is TRBV6-4, the J call TRBJ2-2; TRBD1 aligns across 10 bases. This CDR3 spans 15 amino acids. With 2 bases clipped from V and 3 bases from J, the junction kept 0 bases outside the gene matches. Germline V CDR1 and CDR2: MRHNA, SNTAGT.

CDR3 protein: CASRISDSGYNEQFF. The CDR3 DNA follows: TGCGCCAGCAGAATTAGCGATTCGGGCTACAATGAGCAGTTCTTC. The V gene is TRBV4-3, the J gene TRBJ2-1, with a possible D match to TRBD2 (5 bases). CDR1 and CDR2 from the germline V gene are LGHNA and YSLEER. V was pared by 6 bases and J by 3 bases, with 15 bases between. The length of the CDR3 is 15 residues.

The chain uses TRBV5-6 and TRBJ2-1, with D possibly matching TRBD2 (5 bases). V was clipped by 4 bases and J by 6 bases, with 14 bases between them. Germline CDR1 SGHDT, CDR2 YYEEEE. This CDR3 region has 14 residues. The CDR3 sequence: CASSGSSVVNEQFF. As DNA, the CDR3 is TGTGCCAGCAGCGGGAGTTCAGTGGTCAATGAGCAGTTCTTC.

This chain links TRBV7-9 with TRBJ1-4; D not resolved. Germline CDR1 reads SEHNR; CDR2 reads FQNEAQ (reference sequence). V gave up 6 bases and J gave up 4 bases, with 24 bases separating them. This CDR3 has 18 residues. The CDR3 DNA is TGTGCCAGCAGACCACGGGAGTCCCTCTTAAAGTTTAATGAAAAACTGTTTTTT. Translated, it gives CASRPRESLLKFNEKLFF.

The V gene is TRBV5-1, the J gene TRBJ2-3, with a weak D call TRBD2 (5 bases). CDR3 length equals 16 residues. Deletions cut 0 bases from V and 2 bases from J, with 13 bases between. Germline V lookup: CDR1 SGHRS, CDR2 YFSETQ. DNA of the CDR3: TGCGCCAGCAGCTTGGAACAGCGGACCCTCACAGATACGCAGTATTTT. The encoded protein is CASSLEQRTLTDTQYF.

In the case of this clone: The junction does not match germline at one end; this may be a read error. The chain couples TRBV6-5 to TRBJ2-7; the D gene is possibly TRBD1 (6 bases). Germline V lookup: CDR1 MNHEY, CDR2 SVGAGI. CDR3 length equals 12 residues. The CDR3 DNA follows: TGCGCCAGCAGTGGACAGAGCTACGAGCAGTACTTC. As protein: CASSGQSYEQYF.

The chain carries TRBV30 and TRBJ2-7; D is unclear. The germline V gene encodes CDR1 GTSNPN and CDR2 SVGIG (reference sequence). V lost 0 bases, J lost 1 base, and 13 bases lay in between. This CDR3 comprises 15 residues. CDR3 region: CAWSVYTVHSYEQYF. The CDR3 DNA reads TGTGCCTGGAGTGTATATACAGTCCATTCCTACGAGCAGTACTTC.

This rearrangement joins TRBV11-1 to TRBJ2-7; 7 nucleotides align to TRBD1. This CDR3 has 16 residues. The junction had 9 bases not matched to a gene; V was cut back by 1 base and J by 3 bases. Germline values: CDR1 SGHAT, CDR2 FQDESV (reference sequence). CDR3 DNA: TGTGCCAGCAGCTTAGGAGGGGGCAAGATTCTCTACGAGCAGTACTTC. Its protein product is CASSLGGGKILYEQYF. Filled out from reference TRBV11-1 and TRBJ2-7, the complete variable domain reads EAEVAQSPRYKITEKSQAVAFWCDPISGHATLYWYRQILGQGPELLVQFQDESVVDDSQLPKDRFSAERLKGVDSTLKIQPAELGDSAMYLCASSLGGGKILYEQYFGPGTRLTVT.

CDR3 amino acids: CASSQDGGAGANVLTF. The CDR3 region has the DNA TGTGCCAGCAGCCAAGATGGGGGGGCTGGGGCCAACGTCCTGACTTTC. The chain joins TRBV4-2 to TRBJ2-6, with TRBD2 identical over 7 bases. Germline CDR1 LGHNA, CDR2 YNFKEQ. This CDR3 is 16 amino acids long. Germline trimming cut 0 bases from V and 2 bases from J; bases unmatched to any gene: 1.

The chain combines TRBV30 with TRBJ1-1; D may be TRBD1 (5 bases). This CDR3 is built from 13 residues. Trimming pared 1 base from V and 4 bases from J, leaving 10 bases between. Germline-derived CDR1 and CDR2 are GTSNPN and SVGIG (reference sequence). The CDR3 reads CAWSEEGPTEAFF. CDR3 bases: TGTGCCTGGAGTGAGGAGGGACCCACTGAAGCTTTCTTT.

Of note for this clone: Other DNA sequences from this sample encode an identical CDR3 as well. The chain recombines TRBV19 with TRBJ2-5; 7 bases align to TRBD1. The trim removed 1 base at V and 2 bases at J, leaving 4 bases unmatched. Germline V gene data show CDR1 as LNHDA and CDR2 as SQIVND (reference sequence). The CDR3 sequence is 15 residues long. The CDR3 protein is CASSIGYRGQETQYF. The CDR3 nucleotides read TGTGCCAGTAGTATAGGATACAGGGGTCAAGAGACCCAGTACTTC.

The CDR3 region has the DNA TGTGCCAGTAGTACCGGGCTGCGGGGCCAAGAGACCCAGTACTTC. It yields the protein CASSTGLRGQETQYF. The chain combines TRBV19 with TRBJ2-5; tentatively, D is TRBD2 (6 bases). Germline lookup yields CDR1 LNHDA and CDR2 SQIVND (reference sequence). V was clipped by 4 bases and J by 1 base, with 13 bases between them. The CDR3 extends over 15 amino acids.

V gene TRBV5-1 combines with J gene TRBJ2-5, with 10 bases fitting TRBD1. The V segment lost 4 bases and the J segment 4 bases; nucleotides outside the gene matches: 7. This CDR3 is built from 15 residues. Germline CDR1 SGHRS, CDR2 YFSETQ. CDR3 nucleotide sequence: TGCGCCAGCAGCCAAGACAGGGGGCGCGGAGAGACCCAGTACTTC. Amino acids: CASSQDRGRGETQYF. The full variable domain, its missing parts supplied by reference TRBV5-1 and TRBJ2-5, is KAGVTQTPRYLIKTRGQQVTLSCSPISGHRSVSWYQQTPGQGLQFLFEYFSETQRNKGNFPGRFSGRQFSNSRSEMNVSTLELGDSALYLCASSQDRGRGETQYFGPGTRLLVL.

The CDR3 is CASSEALSMWTGGNEQFF. CDR3 DNA sequence: TGTGCCAGCAGTGAAGCGCTTTCGATGTGGACAGGTGGCAATGAGCAGTTCTTC. The V call is TRBV2, the J call TRBJ2-1; 7 bases align to TRBD1. The CDR3 length is 18 residues. Germline values: CDR1 SNHLY, CDR2 FYNNEI. Unmatched junction bases numbered 14, after V lost 0 bases and J lost 6 bases.

The chain couples TRBV6-5 to TRBJ1-1; tentatively, D is TRBD1 (5 bases). CDR3 length: 13 amino acids. From germline, CDR1 is MNHEY and CDR2 SVGAGI. Trimming stripped 4 bases from V and 1 base from J, with 7 bases between. CDR3 region: CASSFGANTEAFF. CDR3 coding DNA: TGTGCCAGCAGTTTCGGGGCGAACACTGAAGCTTTCTTT.